This paragraph reports one TCR beta chain. Its antigen is as yet unknown. TCRdb redid the calling of the 5' RACE reads with MiXCR, one entry per CDR3 protein. The profile shows some 37,000 distinct CDR3 sequences, 16% of them singletons. The CDR3 consists of 12 residues. CDR1 SNHLY and CDR2 FYNNEI come from the germline V gene. Trimming took off 6 bases at V and 4 bases at J, with 10 bases between the two ends. This record comes from a study of CD8 T cells in ankylosing spondylitis. Overall study findings and caveats: Existing reports had already noted some motif variants in reactive arthritis synovial fluid and blood.

The chain joins TRBV2 to TRBJ2-7; no clear D. The TCR comes from a male donor with ankylosing spondylitis or in good health (not recorded which). The sequenced sample consisted of blood. For the CDR3, the DNA is TGTGCCAGCAGCCAAGAGGTTTACGAGCAGTACGTC. It yields the protein CASSQEVYEQYV.